Presented here are 28 T cell receptor beta chains from one specimen sequenced in a study of beta chain features in type 1 diabetes. As every portion of the isolated RNA was reverse transcribed, the sequencing read expressed TCRB transcripts. TCRdb's table, derived via immunoSEQ multiplex PCR, lists solely in-frame clones and lacks some. The table shows about 290,000 clones, with roughly 8% occurring only once. The sequenced sample was central memory CD4+ T cells from blood. The receptors originated from a woman younger than 30 in good health.

This clone was observed at least ten times. This chain links TRBV2 with TRBJ1-1, with a tentative D call TRBD1 (5 bases). The CDR3 totals 11 residues. Per the germline V gene, CDR1 is SNHLY and CDR2 is FYNNEI. V was trimmed by 10 bases and J by 6 bases, leaving 12 bases between them. The CDR3 spells CATEGAAEAFF. Written as DNA, the CDR3 is TGTGCCACCGAAGGGGCGGCTGAAGCTTTCTTT. Filled out from reference TRBV2 and TRBJ1-1, the complete variable domain reads EPEVTQTPSHQVTQMGQEVILRCVPISNHLYFYWYRQILGQKVEFLVSFYNNEISEKSEIFDDQFSVERPDGSNFTLKIRSTKLEDSAMYFCATEGAAEAFFGQGTRLTVV.

There are many counts of this clone. J is TRBJ1-1 and V is TRBV18; no clear D. The CDR3 is made up of 14 amino acids. CDR1 is KGHSH, CDR2 LQKENI, per germline. V shed 4 bases and J shed 0 bases, with 9 bases lying between them. This CDR3 is CASSLYSMNTEAFF. CDR3 DNA: TGTGCCAGCTCACTCTACTCAATGAACACTGAAGCTTTCTTT.

This clone came up many times. The gene calls are TRBV5-1 and TRBJ2-3; TRBD2 is a possible D gene (6 bases). CDR1 and CDR2 (germline): SGHRS, YFSETQ. Between the trimmed V and J ends, which lost 10 bases and 9 bases, there was a span of 24 bases. This CDR3 spans 14 amino acids. In DNA form, the CDR3 reads TGCGCCTCGGAGGCCGGGACTTTACCCGAGACGCAGTATTTT. Its translation: CASEAGTLPETQYF. Based on the CDR3 plus reference TRBV5-1 and TRBJ2-3, the full variable domain is KAGVTQTPRYLIKTRGQQVTLSCSPISGHRSVSWYQQTPGQGLQFLFEYFSETQRNKGNFPGRFSGRQFSNSRSEMNVSTLELGDSALYLCASEAGTLPETQYFGPGTRLTVL.

This chain connects TRBV20-1 to TRBJ2-3; D call uncertain. Trimming took off 7 bases at V and 6 bases at J, with 11 bases between the two ends. The germline V gene has CDR1 DFQATT and CDR2 SNEGSKA (reference sequence). The CDR3 is made up of 11 amino acids. The CDR3 loop reads CSVAKADTQYF. The CDR3 DNA sequence: TGCAGTGTCGCGAAGGCGGATACGCAGTATTTT.

The V and J genes are TRBV28 and TRBJ1-5; D might be TRBD1 (5 bases). Deletions cut 6 bases from V and 7 bases from J, with 19 bases between. The length of the CDR3 is 15 residues. Germline V gene sequence: CDR1 MDHEN, CDR2 SYDVKM. The CDR3 nucleotides are TGTGCCAGCAGCCCATCCGTCGGGGGGATACAGCCCCAGCATTTT. Translating gives CASSPSVGGIQPQHF. The full variable domain, completed using reference TRBV28 and TRBJ1-5, is DVKVTQSSRYLVKRTGEKVFLECVQDMDHENMFWYRQDPGLGLRLIYFSYDVKMKEKGDIPEGYSVSREKKERFSLILESASTNQTSMYLCASSPSVGGIQPQHFGDGTRLSIL.

This clone was picked up a small number of times. The chain has TRBV7-2 and TRBJ1-2; D might be TRBD1 (6 bases). The CDR3 consists of 15 residues. The V end was cut by 5 bases, the J end by 4 bases, with 17 bases between. The V gene's germline CDR1 is SGHTA and CDR2 FQGNSA. CDR3 sequence reads: CASSTPGQTSYGYTF. The CDR3 region has the DNA TGTGCCAGCAGCACACCGGGACAAACTTCCTATGGCTACACCTTC.

The gene calls are TRBV5-1 and TRBJ2-2, with D maybe TRBD1 (5 bases). Per the germline V gene, CDR1 is SGHRS and CDR2 is YFSETQ. The CDR3 has 17 amino acids. V dropped 4 bases and J dropped 0 bases, with 16 bases sitting between them. The CDR3 nucleotides read TGCGCCAGCAGCCCTTCGGTCCTCAGGGCGAACACCGGGGAGCTGTTTTTT. Its translation is CASSPSVLRANTGELFF.

The V call is TRBV7-2, the J call TRBJ2-3; TRBD1 agrees at 7 bases. The CDR3 contains 12 residues. Germline CDR1 and CDR2: SGHTA and FQGNSA. V trimming: 5 bases; J trimming: 7 bases; junction bases outside the gene matches: 3. CDR3 loop: CASSRDSNTQYF. The CDR3 DNA sequence: TGTGCCAGCAGCCGGGACAGCAATACGCAGTATTTT.

V is TRBV27 and J is TRBJ1-2; 7 bases fit TRBD1. The germline V gene has CDR1 MNHEY and CDR2 SMNVEV (reference sequence). The CDR3 extends over 13 amino acids. V was pared by 3 bases and J by 8 bases, with 6 bases of the junction left unmatched. The CDR3 spells CASSFGQGGGYTF. As DNA, the CDR3 is TGTGCCAGCAGTTTTGGGCAGGGGGGAGGCTACACCTTC.

This clone has at least ten counts. Sequence at one end of the junction differs from germline and may be a read error. V and J are TRBV7-7 and TRBJ2-7; 7 positions match TRBD1. This CDR3 comprises 11 residues. The V gene's germline CDR1 is SSHAT and CDR2 FNYEAQ (reference sequence). The CDR3 region is CASSSGGEQYF. CDR3 in DNA: TGTGCTAGCAGCTCAGGGGGCGAGCAGTACTTC.

In its sample, this clone was seen a few times. The chain couples TRBV6-1 to TRBJ1-2; the D gene is possibly TRBD1 (6 bases). The CDR3 consists of 18 residues. Trimming shortened V by 1 base and J by 3 bases, and 21 bases separated the two germline ends. Germline V gives CDR1 MNHNS, CDR2 SASEGT. The DNA for the CDR3 is TGTGCCAGCAGTGAAGTAGGACAGCTAAACGCGGGTGACTATGGCTACACCTTC. Translation: CASSEVGQLNAGDYGYTF.

This clone was recorded at least ten times. The rearrangement uses TRBV5-1 and TRBJ2-7; D call uncertain. V was shortened by 0 bases and J by 3 bases, with 13 bases between the two germline ends. This CDR3 comprises 15 residues. In germline, CDR1 is SGHRS, CDR2 YFSETQ. The CDR3 DNA sequence: TGCGCCAGCAGCTTGGCCGGTGCAAAGGGCTACGAGCAGTACGTC. It is translated as CASSLAGAKGYEQYV.

Ten or more counts support this clone. This chain joins TRBV5-6 and TRBJ2-3, with D possibly matching TRBD2 (6 bases). There are 13 residues in the CDR3. Germline V gene data show CDR1 as SGHDT and CDR2 as YYEEEE. V lost 4 bases to trimming and J lost 2 bases, with 8 bases between them. In DNA form, the CDR3 reads TGTGCCAGCAGCCTGGGACTCACAGATACGCAGTATTTT. It translates to CASSLGLTDTQYF.

The V call is TRBV7-6, the J call TRBJ1-6, with D perhaps matching TRBD1 (5 bases). Per the germline V gene, CDR1 is SGHVS and CDR2 is FNYEAQ. Trimming cost V 0 bases and J 9 bases, with 15 bases left between them. CDR3 size: 16 residues. The CDR3 bases are TGTGCCAGCAGCTTAGCGCAAGGGGCAACGGGTTCACCCCTCCACTTT. Its protein is CASSLAQGATGSPLHF.

This clone was seen a handful of times. The V call is TRBV30, the J call TRBJ2-1; 7 positions agree with TRBD2. V lost 1 base, J lost 6 bases, and 9 bases stayed unmatched. Per germline, CDR1 GTSNPN and CDR2 SVGIG (reference sequence). This CDR3 region has 15 residues. The CDR3 sequence is CAWSAGLVLSNEQFF. The CDR3 DNA is TGTGCCTGGAGTGCCGGACTAGTTTTGAGCAATGAGCAGTTCTTC.

The chain combines TRBV7-8 with TRBJ2-3, with 7 bases that match TRBD2. The CDR3 runs to 19 residues. After removal of 1 base from V and 2 bases from J, the junction contained 15 bases not matched to a gene. CDR1 and CDR2 from the germline V gene are SGHVS and FQNEAQ. DNA of the CDR3: TGTGCCAGCAGCTTAGTCCCCTCGACTAGCTGGAGGGACACAGATACGCAGTATTTT. This codes for CASSLVPSTSWRDTDTQYF.

The V gene is TRBV25-1, the J gene TRBJ2-3; no clear D gene. This CDR3 is built from 16 residues. V was clipped by 1 base and J by 0 bases, with 11 bases between them. CDR1 is MGHDK, CDR2 SYGVNS, per germline. The CDR3 region has the DNA TGTGCCAGCAGTGAATTCAGAACTACTAGCACAGATACGCAGTATTTT. Translated: CASSEFRTTSTDTQYF.

The rearrangement uses TRBV7-2 and TRBJ1-2; 7 bases are a match to TRBD1. V gave up 4 bases and J gave up 5 bases; unmatched junction bases: 13. This CDR3 is 16 amino acids long. Germline V gene data show CDR1 as SGHTA and CDR2 as FQGNSA. DNA for the CDR3: TGTGCCAGCAGCTGGACCGGGACAGTGGAGGGTTATGGCTACACCTTC. This gives the protein CASSWTGTVEGYGYTF.

For this clone: Other nucleotide sequences in the sample specify the same CDR3. The chain recombines TRBV10-3 with TRBJ1-2; D is ambiguous. This CDR3 has 13 amino acids. The V end lost 6 bases, the J end lost 1 base, and 9 bases lay between the germline ends. The V gene's germline CDR1 is ENHRY and CDR2 SYGVKD. For the CDR3, the DNA is TGTGCCATCAGCGAGCAAGTTAACTATGGCTACACCTTC. This encodes CAISEQVNYGYTF.

The table lists this clone with a few counts. This chain connects TRBV7-2 to TRBJ1-6; the D is unclear. Germline V gene data show CDR1 as SGHTA and CDR2 as FQGNSA. This CDR3 has 12 residues. The V and J ends lost 2 bases and 9 bases respectively, with 5 bases between them. The CDR3 coding sequence is TGTGCCAGCAGCTTATCGCCTTCACCCCTCCACTTT. This codes for CASSLSPSPLHF.

V gene TRBV7-3 combines with J gene TRBJ1-1, with 9 bases aligning to TRBD1. Germline CDR1 and CDR2: SGHTA and FQGTGA. The CDR3 spans 14 residues. J gave up 6 bases and V 2 bases, and 4 bases lay outside the gene matches. The chain's CDR3 is CASSLVGTGSEAFF. CDR3 coding DNA: TGTGCCAGCAGCTTAGTAGGGACAGGGTCTGAAGCTTTCTTT. Full variable domain (missing parts from reference TRBV7-3 and TRBJ1-1): GAGVSQTPSNKVTEKGKYVELRCDPISGHTALYWYRQSLGQGPEFLIYFQGTGAADDSGLPNDRFFAVRPEGSVSTLKIQRTERGDSAVYLCASSLVGTGSEAFFGQGTRLTVV.

The chain has TRBV7-9 and TRBJ2-6; D ambiguous. The germline V gene has CDR1 SEHNR and CDR2 FQNEAQ (reference sequence). V lost 1 base and J 0 bases, leaving 4 bases between the germline ends. This CDR3 spans 15 amino acids. CDR3 sequence (DNA): TGTGCCAGCAGCTTAGAGTCCTCTGGGGCCAACGTCCTGACTTTC. As protein: CASSLESSGANVLTF.

This clone turned up a few times. The chain couples TRBV30 to TRBJ2-1; D gene ambiguous. Deletions cut 1 base from V and 8 bases from J, with 12 bases between. The CDR3 runs 13 residues. The V gene's germline CDR1 is GTSNPN and CDR2 SVGIG (reference sequence). The CDR3, as DNA: TGTGCCTGGAGTGCCCGTCTAGAGTATGAGCAGTTCTTC. Amino acids: CAWSARLEYEQFF. The variable domain in full, with the rest retrieved from reference TRBV30 and TRBJ2-1, is SQTIHQWPATLVQPVGSPLSLECTVEGTSNPNLYWYRQAAGRGLQLLFYSVGIGQISSEVPQNLSASRPQDRQFILSSKKLLLSDSGFYLCAWSARLEYEQFFGPGTRLTVL.

The genes are TRBV25-1 and TRBJ1-1, with 9 bases aligning to TRBD1. This CDR3 region has 15 residues. The germline CDR1 and CDR2 sequences are MGHDK and SYGVNS. V lost 1 base, J lost 7 bases, and 7 bases stayed unmatched. The CDR3 sequence: CASSESGQGIIEAFF. As DNA, the CDR3 is TGTGCCAGCAGTGAATCGGGACAGGGCATTATTGAAGCTTTCTTT.

This clone was counted between two and nine times. The V and J genes are TRBV27 and TRBJ1-2; 9 bases match TRBD1. Per the germline V gene, CDR1 is MNHEY and CDR2 is SMNVEV (reference sequence). V shed 3 bases and J 3 bases; nucleotides not matched to a gene: 8. The CDR3 consists of 16 residues. In DNA, the CDR3 is TGTGCCAGCAGTTTGCACACACAGGGGGCTTACTATGGCTACACCTTC. Protein: CASSLHTQGAYYGYTF.

The rearrangement uses TRBV6-5 and TRBJ2-3; the D gene is possibly TRBD2 (6 bases). Germline values: CDR1 MNHEY, CDR2 SVGAGI. The CDR3 loop spans 15 amino acids. Trimming removed 5 bases at V and 6 bases at J, with 18 bases between. CDR3 residues: CASSRLGAMGDTQYF. In DNA form, the CDR3 reads TGTGCCAGCAGTCGACTAGGCGCTATGGGGGATACGCAGTATTTT.

This chain joins TRBV6-5 and TRBJ2-2; TRBD2 aligns across 7 bases. The V gene end was trimmed by 6 bases and the J gene end by 7 bases; junction bases not matched to a gene: 11. CDR3 length: 15 residues. Germline CDR1 and CDR2: MNHEY and SVGAGI. CDR3 region: CASSLRGRTGGELFF. In DNA form, the CDR3 reads TGTGCCAGCAGCCTCCGCGGGAGAACGGGCGGGGAGCTGTTTTTT.

The chain joins TRBV11-1 to TRBJ1-6, with D perhaps matching TRBD1 (5 bases). CDR1 is SGHAT, CDR2 FQDESV, per germline (reference sequence). The CDR3 has 13 amino acids. V was shortened by 1 base and J by 8 bases, with 6 bases between the two germline ends. CDR3 DNA: TGTGCCAGCAGCTTAGTGGGGGATTCACCCCTCCACTTT. This sequence encodes CASSLVGDSPLHF.